This T cell receptor (beta chain) emerged from a study of technical replicates of blood from a few donors. Germline V gene data show CDR1 as MGHDK and CDR2 as SYGVNS. The CDR3 spans 16 residues. Unmatched junction bases numbered 6, after V lost 4 bases and J lost 4 bases. Data came from immunoSEQ multiplex PCR; TCRdb stores just in-frame clones and leaves some out. The sample yields approximately 15,000 clones, roughly 84% seen once. Sequencing was performed on PBMCs. This TCR was recovered from a human donor in good health. V and J are TRBV25-1 and TRBJ2-2; TRBD1 agrees at 10 bases. The CDR3 bases are TGTGCCAGCAGTGTATCCGGGACAGGGGTCACCGGGGAGCTGTTTTTT. It translates to CASSVSGTGVTGELFF. The entire variable domain, with the rest obtained from reference TRBV25-1 and TRBJ2-2, is as follows: EADIYQTPRYLVIGTGKKITLECSQTMGHDKMYWYQQDPGMELHLIHYSYGVNSTEKGDLSSESTVSRIRTEHFPLTLESARPSHTSQYLCASSVSGTGVTGELFFGEGSRLTVL.